A single T cell receptor beta chain is shown here with its context. The data were taken from a study of TIL therapy for anti-PD-1-resistant metastatic lung cancer. Per the germline V gene, CDR1 is SGHTA and CDR2 is FQGNSA. The CDR3 length is 12 residues. Between the trimmed V and J ends, which lost 4 bases and 4 bases, there was a span of 6 bases. The time point is: pre-treatment sample, taken before nivolumab and TIL therapy. Tumor tissue came from excised metastases, mostly pleural nodules or supraclavicular lymph nodes. Tumor harvest preceded PD-1/PD-L1 blockade, followed by nivolumab treatment. The libraries were made with immunoSEQ v3. Sequencing was performed with immunoSEQ multiplex PCR; in TCRdb, only in-frame clones are kept and a portion is missing. This repertoire shows 950 to 1,200 clones, less than 80% found once; its top ten account for roughly 10%.

This material consisted of tumor tissue, taken at baseline. The sequence came from a person between 30 and 80 years old with non-small cell lung cancer. The rearrangement uses TRBV7-2 and TRBJ2-3; possible D gene TRBD2, 5 bases. The CDR3 is CASSSAADTQYF. CDR3 DNA sequence: TGTGCCAGCAGCTCAGCGGCAGATACGCAGTATTTT.